The source of this T cell receptor (beta chain) is a study of blood T cell repertoires in COVID-19. Study as a whole: The origin of the acute and convalescent COVID-19 samples was the United States, Italy and Spain.

Per the study methods: Cell counts per sample came from amplifying reference gene primers. Sequencing was performed with immunoSEQ multiplex PCR; in TCRdb, only in-frame clones are kept and a portion is missing. V and J calls and clone size are copied from that table; D and trimming were computed from the DNA. The sample carries roughly 150,000 clones, around 80% recorded once. V was clipped by 3 bases and J by 15 bases, with 12 bases between them. The CDR3 runs to 11 residues. The sequence was collected from a woman in her 70s in a cohort exposed to, infected with or recovered from COVID-19 (not recorded which). Sample: PBMCs or T cells enriched from blood (not recorded which). V is TRBV12-3 or TRBV12-4 and J is TRBJ2-1, with D maybe TRBD2 (5 bases). As DNA, the CDR3 is TGTGCCAGCAGTTTTCGGGGTGCTTCGTTCTTC. It is translated as CASSFRGASFF.